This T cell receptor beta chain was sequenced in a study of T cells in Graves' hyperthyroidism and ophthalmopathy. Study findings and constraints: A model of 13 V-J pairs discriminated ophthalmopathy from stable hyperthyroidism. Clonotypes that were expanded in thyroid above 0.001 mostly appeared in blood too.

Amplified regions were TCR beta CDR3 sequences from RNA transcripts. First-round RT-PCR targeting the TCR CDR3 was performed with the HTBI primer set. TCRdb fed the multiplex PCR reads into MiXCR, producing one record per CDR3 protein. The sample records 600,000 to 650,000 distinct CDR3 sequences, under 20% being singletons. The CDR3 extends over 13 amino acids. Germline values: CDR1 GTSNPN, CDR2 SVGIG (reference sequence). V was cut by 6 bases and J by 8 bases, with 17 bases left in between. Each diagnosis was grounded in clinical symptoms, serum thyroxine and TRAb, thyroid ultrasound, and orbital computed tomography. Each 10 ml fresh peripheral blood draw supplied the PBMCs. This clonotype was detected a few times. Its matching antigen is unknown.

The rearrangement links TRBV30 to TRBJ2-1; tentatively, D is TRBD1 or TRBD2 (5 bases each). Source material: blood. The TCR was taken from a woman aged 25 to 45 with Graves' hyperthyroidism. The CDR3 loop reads CACRGFLMHEQFF. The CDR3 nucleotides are TGTGCCTGCCGGGGCTTCTTGATGCATGAGCAGTTCTTC.